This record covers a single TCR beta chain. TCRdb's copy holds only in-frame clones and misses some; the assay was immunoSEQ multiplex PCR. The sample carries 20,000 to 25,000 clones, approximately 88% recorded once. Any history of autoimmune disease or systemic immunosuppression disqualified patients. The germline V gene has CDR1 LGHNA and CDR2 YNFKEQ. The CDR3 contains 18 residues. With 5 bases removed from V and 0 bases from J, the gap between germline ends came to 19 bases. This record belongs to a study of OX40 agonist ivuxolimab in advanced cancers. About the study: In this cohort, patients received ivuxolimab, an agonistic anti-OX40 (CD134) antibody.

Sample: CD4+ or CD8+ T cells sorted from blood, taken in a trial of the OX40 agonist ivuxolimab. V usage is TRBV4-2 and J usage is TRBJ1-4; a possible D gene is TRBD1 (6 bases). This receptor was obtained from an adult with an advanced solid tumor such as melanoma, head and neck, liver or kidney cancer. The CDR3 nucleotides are TGTGCCAGCAGCGGCTCGGGACACCACTATGCAACTAATGAAAAACTGTTTTTT. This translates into CASSGSGHHYATNEKLFF.